A selection of T cell receptor beta chains follows, all from one sample in a study of control samples from healthy donors and cancer patients. TCRdb's table, derived via immunoSEQ multiplex PCR, lists solely in-frame clones and lacks some. The sample comprises under 150,000 clones, 93% of which are singletons, and about 2.6% rests with the top ten. Specimen: blood. These receptor sequences come from a young man in good health. CDR3s include the opening cysteine and the closing phenylalanine or tryptophan. The D gene is left open where the match is weak. Only some rows state a clone size, as once, few, many or a class for expanded clones.

size: .; J: TRBJ1-2; V: TRBV4-1; D: .; DNA: TGCGCCAGCAGCCAAGCCGATGGCTACTATGGCTACACCTTC; CDR3: CASSQADGYYGYTF
size: .; J: TRBJ2-3; V: TRBV11-2; D: .; DNA: TGTGCCAGCAGCCAAGCAAGGACCCTGCTAGCGACAGATACGCAGTATTTT; CDR3: CASSQARTLLATDTQYF
size: .; J: TRBJ2-2; V: TRBV19; D: .; DNA: TGTGCCAGTAGTATGGCCAGGGACAAAATGAACACCGGGGAGCTGTTTTTT; CDR3: CASSMARDKMNTGELFF
size: .; J: TRBJ2-5; V: TRBV5-1; D: .; DNA: TGCGCCAGCAGCTTGGCCGGTCTAGCTCAAGAGACCCAGTACTTC; CDR3: CASSLAGLAQETQYF
size: .; J: TRBJ1-1; V: TRBV5-1; D: .; DNA: TGCGCCAGCAGGGAGGGCGGAGGGGCCACTGAAGCTTTCTTT; CDR3: CASREGGGATEAFF
size: .; J: TRBJ1-1; V: TRBV7-9; D: TRBD1; DNA: TGTGCCAGCGGACGACAGGGGGCTGAAGCTTTCTTT; CDR3: CASGRQGAEAFF
size: .; J: TRBJ1-4; V: TRBV2; D: .; DNA: TGTGCCAGCAGGGGTTCCAGAGATGAAAAACTGTTTTTT; CDR3: CASRGSRDEKLFF
size: .; J: TRBJ2-5; V: TRBV4-2; D: .; DNA: TGTGCCAGCAGCCAAGATTATGGTTCGACCCCACGGGGAGAGACCCAGTACTTC; CDR3: CASSQDYGSTPRGETQYF
size: .; J: TRBJ1-6; V: TRBV6-7; D: TRBD1; DNA: TGTGCCAGTCTACAGGGGGCTTATTCACCCCTCCACTTT; CDR3: CASLQGAYSPLHF
size: .; J: TRBJ1-4; V: TRBV10-3; D: .; DNA: TGTGCCATCAGTGAGCAGGGAAAAGGGGAAAAACTGTTTTTT; CDR3: CAISEQGKGEKLFF
size: .; J: TRBJ2-7; V: TRBV6-4; D: TRBD1; DNA: TGTGCCACCCGTGGGACAGGGGAGTGCGAGCAGTACTTC; CDR3: CATRGTGECEQYF
size: .; J: TRBJ1-3; V: TRBV5-8; D: TRBD1; DNA: TGTGCCAGCAGCGTTGGGACAGGGCCTGGAAACACCATATATTTT; CDR3: CASSVGTGPGNTIYF
size: .; J: TRBJ2-3; V: TRBV7-7; D: TRBD1; DNA: TGTGCCAGCAGTTCTACAGGGGCCAGCACAGATACGCAGTATTTT; CDR3: CASSSTGASTDTQYF
size: .; J: TRBJ1-1; V: TRBV6-5; D: .; DNA: TGTGCCAGCAGGCCGTTTGAGGGGACGAACACTGAAGCTTTCTTT; CDR3: CASRPFEGTNTEAFF
size: few; J: TRBJ1-1; V: TRBV6-5; D: .; DNA: TGTGCCAGCAGTAACGGATTGAACACTGAAGCTTTCTTT; CDR3: CASSNGLNTEAFF
size: .; J: TRBJ1-6; V: TRBV4-2; D: TRBD1; DNA: TGTGCCAGCAGCCTCAATGCGGGACAGGGAGGTTCACCCCTCCACTTT; CDR3: CASSLNAGQGGSPLHF
size: .; J: TRBJ1-5; V: TRBV30; D: TRBD1; DNA: TGTGCCTGGGGGAATACAGGGGATCAGCCCCAGCATTTT; CDR3: CAWGNTGDQPQHF
size: once; J: TRBJ1-1; V: TRBV19; D: .; DNA: TGTGCCAGTCAAAGTTGGGGGGACACTGAAGCTTTCTTT; CDR3: CASQSWGDTEAFF
size: .; J: TRBJ1-2; V: TRBV2; D: .; DNA: TGTGCCAGCAGTGAACCCGGACAGACATATGGCTACACCTTC; CDR3: CASSEPGQTYGYTF
size: .; J: TRBJ1-2; V: TRBV6-5; D: .; DNA: TGTGCCAGCAGTTTCCAGGGGGGCTACACCTTC; CDR3: CASSFQGGYTF
size: .; J: TRBJ1-2; V: TRBV6-2/TRBV6-3; D: .; DNA: TGTGCCAGCAGTTACTCACGACTGCCGTATGGCTACACCTTC; CDR3: CASSYSRLPYGYTF
size: once; J: TRBJ2-6; V: TRBV7-3; D: TRBD1; DNA: TGTGCCAGCAGCCCCTTCGGGCAGGGGGCTGGGGCCAACGTCCTGACTTTC; CDR3: CASSPFGQGAGANVLTF
size: .; J: TRBJ1-1; V: TRBV6-1; D: TRBD1; DNA: TGTGCCAGCAGTAAACAGGGGAGGAACACTGAAGCTTTCTTT; CDR3: CASSKQGRNTEAFF
size: .; J: TRBJ1-1; V: TRBV11-2; D: .; DNA: TGTGCCAGCAGCTTAGGAATTTCGGGGATGAACATTGAAGCTTTCTTT; CDR3: CASSLGISGMNIEAFF
size: once; J: TRBJ1-5; V: TRBV2; D: .; DNA: TGTGCCAGCAGTGTCTCGCAGGTTAATCAGCCCCAGCATTTT; CDR3: CASSVSQVNQPQHF
size: .; J: TRBJ2-1; V: TRBV24-1; D: .; DNA: TGTGCCACCAGTGACCCCGGGACGGTCTCCTACAATGAGCAGTTCTTC; CDR3: CATSDPGTVSYNEQFF
size: .; J: TRBJ1-1; V: TRBV7-9; D: .; DNA: TGTGCCAGCAGCCCTGGTCTCACCGCTGAAGCTTTCTTT; CDR3: CASSPGLTAEAFF
size: .; J: TRBJ1-5; V: TRBV19; D: .; DNA: TGTGCCAGTAGTACCAGACAGAGTAATCAGCCCCAGCATTTT; CDR3: CASSTRQSNQPQHF
size: .; J: TRBJ1-6; V: TRBV30; D: TRBD1; DNA: TGTGCCTGGAGTTCCTTGGGGGGACAGATGAGTTCACCCCTCCACTTT; CDR3: CAWSSLGGQMSSPLHF
size: .; J: TRBJ1-4; V: TRBV7-8; D: .; DNA: TGTGCCAGCAGCTTAGCGCGGGTTGGTGCAACTAATGAAAAACTGTTTTTT; CDR3: CASSLARVGATNEKLFF
size: .; J: TRBJ1-6; V: TRBV7-7; D: .; DNA: TGTGCCGGCAGCCTGAATCCTGGGGATTCACCCCTCCACTTT; CDR3: CAGSLNPGDSPLHF
size: .; J: TRBJ1-2; V: TRBV6-1; D: TRBD1; DNA: TGTGCCAGCAGTGGAGAGCCCGAGAGGGGGCAAGGTTATGGCTACACCTTC; CDR3: CASSGEPERGQGYGYTF
size: .; J: TRBJ2-5; V: TRBV6-1; D: .; DNA: TGTGCCAGCAGTGAAACCGGGCGGGAGACCCAGTACTTC; CDR3: CASSETGRETQYF
size: .; J: TRBJ1-4; V: TRBV18; D: .; DNA: TGTGCCAGCTCTCTCACGCAAGAAAAACTGTTTTTT; CDR3: CASSLTQEKLFF
size: .; J: TRBJ1-1; V: TRBV5-1; D: .; DNA: TGCGCCAGCAGCTTGGACAGGGACACTGAAGCTTTCTTT; CDR3: CASSLDRDTEAFF
size: .; J: TRBJ2-2; V: TRBV5-5; D: TRBD2; DNA: TGTGCCAGCAGCTTGGGACTAGCGGGGAAACCGAACACCGGGGAGCTGTTTTTT; CDR3: CASSLGLAGKPNTGELFF
size: .; J: TRBJ2-7; V: TRBV6-1; D: TRBD1; DNA: TGTGCCAGCAGTGAAGCCACCGGGACAGGATACTACGAGCAGTACTTC; CDR3: CASSEATGTGYYEQYF
size: .; J: TRBJ1-4; V: TRBV1; D: .; DNA: TGCACCAGCAGCCAAGACGGACAGTATAATGAAAAACTGTTTTTT; CDR3: CTSSQDGQYNEKLFF
size: .; J: TRBJ2-7; V: TRBV6-5; D: TRBD1; DNA: TGTGCCAGCAGCCGGGGGACAGGGGAAGCCTACGAGCAGTACTTC; CDR3: CASSRGTGEAYEQYF
size: .; J: TRBJ1-1; V: TRBV2; D: .; DNA: TGTGCCAGCAGTCCTCGTAGGGGGAAAGCTTTCTTT; CDR3: CASSPRRGKAFF